The clone carrying this TCR beta chain was observed once. Germline loops: CDR1 SGDLS, CDR2 YYNGEE. Losses at the gene ends were 4 bases for V and 5 bases for J; bases not matched to a gene: 3. The CDR3 extends over 14 amino acids. This sample stems from a study of blood T cell repertoires in COVID-19. Across the study: The United States, Italy and Spain provided the acute and convalescent COVID-19 samples. In each case, the material was cDNA or gDNA derived from T cells, B-cell-depleted T cells, or PBMCs.

Seattle cases were enrolled at active infection and followed longitudinally. TCRdb keeps only in-frame clones here, not all; method: immunoSEQ multiplex PCR. The sample yields hundreds of thousands of clones, about 87% seen once. What was sequenced was peripheral blood. This sequence joins TRBV9 and TRBJ1-5; TRBD1 aligns across 10 bases. The clonotype comes from a woman between 70 and 85 years old with COVID-19, enrolled during active disease. The CDR3 is CASSPGQGDQPQHF. CDR3 in DNA: TGTGCCAGCAGCCCCGGACAGGGGGATCAGCCCCAGCATTTT.